The 7 T cell receptor beta chains given below trace back to one sample, sequenced in a study of response to subunit inactivated influenza vaccine. MiXCR was run by TCRdb on the RT-PCR reads, yielding one entry per CDR3 protein. The sample has hundreds of thousands of distinct CDR3 sequences, 25% seen once. The starting material was CD4+ T cells sorted from PBMCs, obtained roughly 5 days after vaccination. The origin of the receptors is a man in his fifties who received an inactivated influenza vaccine.

This clonotype appeared a few times. The chain uses TRBV5-4 and TRBJ2-3; D is possibly TRBD1 (5 bases). V was trimmed by 0 bases and J by 4 bases, leaving 6 bases between them. The CDR3 length is 13 residues. CDR1 is SGHNT and CDR2 is YYREEE in the germline V gene (reference sequence). CDR3 in amino acids: CASSLGQSDTQYF. The CDR3 DNA reads as TGTGCCAGCAGCTTGGGACAGTCAGATACGCAGTATTTT. Looking up the rest from reference TRBV5-4 and TRBJ2-3 gives the full variable domain: ETGVTQSPTHLIKTRGQQVTLRCSSQSGHNTVSWYQQALGQGPQFIFQYYREEENGRGNFPPRFSGLQFPNYSSELNVNALELDDSALYLCASSLGQSDTQYFGPGTRLTVL.

This clonotype was detected only a few times. The chain has TRBV2 and TRBJ2-5; TRBD2 matches at 15 bases. The length of the CDR3 is 17 residues. V lost 2 bases and J lost 3; bases outside the gene matches: 4. Germline loops: CDR1 SNHLY, CDR2 FYNNEI. This CDR3 is CASSESGLAGGKETQYF. CDR3 coding DNA: TGTGCCAGCAGTGAATCGGGACTAGCGGGGGGAAAAGAGACCCAGTACTTC. Combining the CDR3 with reference TRBV2 and TRBJ2-5 gives the whole variable domain EPEVTQTPSHQVTQMGQEVILRCVPISNHLYFYWYRQILGQKVEFLVSFYNNEISEKSEIFDDQFSVERPDGSNFTLKIRSTKLEDSAMYFCASSESGLAGGKETQYFGPGTRLLVL.

The CDR3 sequence is CASSPLRPPETQYF. The CDR3 bases are TGCGCCAGCAGCCCGCTGCGGCCTCCGGAGACCCAGTACTTC. The V gene is TRBV5-1, the J gene TRBJ2-5, with D unresolved. The CDR3 is made up of 14 amino acids. The germline V gene encodes CDR1 SGHRS and CDR2 YFSETQ. V was trimmed by 4 bases and J by 5 bases, leaving 15 bases between them.

This clonotype appeared a few times. The V call is TRBV11-2, the J call TRBJ1-2, with TRBD1 as a possible D gene (5 bases). Trimming removed 5 bases at V and 2 bases at J, with 21 bases between. The CDR3 runs 17 residues. CDR1 is SGHAT and CDR2 is FQNNGV in the germline V gene. The CDR3 DNA follows: TGTGCCAGCAGCCGCGGGGGGTATGGAGAAGAGAACTATGGCTACACCTTC. Protein product: CASSRGGYGEENYGYTF.

The chain couples TRBV7-2 to TRBJ2-5; 10 bases are a match to TRBD1. Losses at the gene ends were 8 bases for V and 5 bases for J; bases not matched to a gene: 8. The germline V gene has CDR1 SGHTA and CDR2 FQGNSA. The CDR3 totals 14 residues. The chain's CDR3 is CASAPTGGRETQYF. The DNA for the CDR3 is TGTGCCAGCGCCCCGACAGGGGGCAGGGAGACCCAGTACTTC.

This clonotype was found many times. This rearrangement joins TRBV3-1 to TRBJ2-2; D ambiguous. The CDR3 is 12 residues long. Germline lookup yields CDR1 LGHDT and CDR2 YNNKEL (reference sequence). Trimming cost V 6 bases and J 1 base, with 3 bases left between them. The CDR3 DNA reads TGTGCCAGCAGTCGGAACACCGGGGAGCTGTTTTTT. Encoded protein: CASSRNTGELFF.

There are many counts of this clonotype. The chain has TRBV20-1 and TRBJ2-1; unclear D gene. Germline V gene data show CDR1 as DFQATT and CDR2 as SNEGSKA (reference sequence). The V gene lost 0 bases and the J gene lost 6 bases, with 3 bases spanning the gap. This CDR3 has 11 amino acids. The CDR3 nucleotides are TGCAGTGCTAGAGACTTCAATGAGCAGTTCTTC. Encoded protein: CSARDFNEQFF.